This TCR beta chain was retrieved from a study of CD8+ T cells in alopecia areata. For the study at large: Tofacitinib ran 6 to 18 months, followed by 6 months off drug.

The authors extracted RNA and reverse transcribed it into cDNA as the sequencing template. Data came from immunoSEQ multiplex PCR; TCRdb stores just in-frame clones and leaves some out. The top ten hold 13% to 15% of the sample, which has 150,000 to 200,000 clones, 55% to 75% seen once. Trimming shortened V by 5 bases and J by 0 bases, and 8 bases separated the two germline ends. This CDR3 spans 14 amino acids. CDR1 and CDR2 from the germline V gene are SGHVS and FQNEAQ. Noted treatment: oral pan-JAK inhibitor, 5-10 mg twice daily. This clone was counted between two and nine times. The receptor was isolated from a human donor with alopecia areata. The source was CD4+ T cells sorted from blood, collected at week 24, from a patient treated with tofacitinib. The V gene is TRBV7-8, the J gene TRBJ2-1; D is undetermined. CDR3 region: CASSERSSYNEQFF. CDR3 in DNA: TGTGCCAGCAGCGAACGATCCTCCTACAATGAGCAGTTCTTC.